A selection of T cell receptor beta chains follows, all from one sample in a study of shared T cell receptors in the human thymus. Data came from immunoSEQ multiplex PCR; TCRdb stores just in-frame clones and leaves some out. The sample holds hundreds of thousands of clones, 70% to 90% seen once. Another study also made use of these data, one on human thymus T cells.

Sequencing input: thymocytes. The receptors stem from a boy younger than two with a congenital heart defect. Each CDR3 is given with its conserved first and last residue. Fields, in order: J gene, clone size, D gene, V gene, CDR3 protein, CDR3 DNA. D genes are given only for firm matches. Clone size is shown for a subset of rows, as once, few, many or a class of expanded clone.

TRBJ2-5	NA	TRBD2	TRBV6-1	CASMGGLAEETQYF	TGTGCCAGCATGGGGGGACTAGCGGAAGAGACCCAGTACTTC
TRBJ2-6	NA	TRBD1	TRBV7-9	CASSLDRRGTGANVLTF	TGTGCCAGCAGCTTAGATCGCAGGGGGACTGGGGCCAACGTCCTGACTTTC
TRBJ2-7	NA	TRBD1	TRBV2	CASIDRVGEQYF	TGTGCCAGCATAGACAGGGTGGGCGAGCAGTACTTC
TRBJ1-1	NA	NA	TRBV25-1	CASSEKELRGQTEAFF	TGTGCCAGCAGTGAAAAGGAGCTCAGGGGTCAAACTGAAGCTTTCTTT
TRBJ2-6	NA	NA	TRBV28	CASSLVNSGANVLTF	TGTGCCAGCAGTTTAGTTAACTCTGGGGCCAACGTCCTGACTTTC
TRBJ2-1	NA	NA	TRBV7-9	CASSGRSRPYNEQFF	TGTGCCAGCAGTGGGAGGTCTAGACCATACAATGAGCAGTTCTTC
TRBJ1-1	NA	TRBD1	TRBV7-2	CASSRQGVREQGENTEAFF	TGTGCCAGCAGCCGACAAGGGGTTAGGGAACAGGGGGAGAACACTGAAGCTTTCTTT
TRBJ1-1	NA	TRBD1	TRBV27	CASSLSRDRGPTEAFF	TGTGCCAGCAGTTTATCCCGGGACAGGGGGCCGACTGAAGCTTTCTTT
TRBJ2-3	NA	TRBD2	TRBV27	CASSSMLAALTDTQYF	TGTGCCAGCAGTTCCATGCTAGCGGCCCTCACAGATACGCAGTATTTT
TRBJ2-6	few	NA	TRBV4-3	CASSQERGLSSGGANVLTF	TGCGCCAGCAGCCAAGAACGAGGACTATCGTCCGGTGGGGCCAACGTCCTGACTTTC
TRBJ2-1	NA	NA	TRBV6-5	CASNGGTGVGNEQFF	TGTGCCAGCAACGGTGGGACGGGAGTCGGCAATGAGCAGTTCTTC
TRBJ2-1	NA	TRBD1	TRBV19	CASSRTGYNEQFF	TGTGCCAGTAGTCGGACAGGGTACAATGAGCAGTTCTTC
TRBJ2-1	few	TRBD2	TRBV30	CAWSAFGGSYNEQFF	TGTGCCTGGAGTGCCTTCGGGGGGTCTTACAATGAGCAGTTCTTC
TRBJ2-5	NA	NA	TRBV12-5	CASGLTTRRNF	TGTGCTAGTGGTTTGACGACTAGAAGAAACTTC
TRBJ1-1	NA	TRBD1	TRBV27	CASSPDRVPTSDTEAFF	TGTGCCAGCAGCCCAGACAGGGTCCCCACTTCGGACACTGAAGCTTTCTTT